Listed here are 15 T cell receptor beta chains from one sample, sequenced in a study of T cell repertoires in cytomegalovirus infection. Antigen specificity for these receptors is unknown. TCRdb reanalysed the reads using MiXCR and keeps one entry per CDR3 protein. Of approximately 910,000 distinct CDR3 sequences listed, around 31% are singletons. Sequencing was performed on cultured CD8+ T cells from PBMCs, taken from culture after CMV antigen stimulation. These receptors came from a human donor in good health (CMV status not recorded). Some clones in this sample may be carry-over from other donors' samples.

This clonotype turned up a few times. The rearrangement links TRBV12-3 or TRBV12-4 to TRBJ1-2, with D tentatively TRBD1 (5 bases). The V gene lost 6 bases and the J gene lost 7 bases, with 21 bases spanning the gap. The CDR3 covers 15 residues. The CDR3 region is CASRPEGERGSGYTF. DNA for the CDR3: TGTGCCAGCAGACCAGAGGGCGAGCGGGGGAGTGGCTACACCTTC.

The V and J genes are TRBV27 and TRBJ1-5; D is unclear. The CDR3 is 14 amino acids. The germline CDR1 and CDR2 sequences are MNHEY and SMNVEV (reference sequence). With 7 bases removed from V and 0 bases from J, the gap between germline ends came to 10 bases. The chain's CDR3 is CASNPRHSNQPQHF. CDR3 DNA sequence: TGTGCCAGCAACCCTAGGCATAGCAATCAGCCCCAGCATTTT.

V and J are TRBV27 and TRBJ1-1; D may be TRBD1 (5 bases). The CDR3 consists of 13 residues. Trimming stripped 5 bases from V and 5 bases from J, with 12 bases between. Germline V gene sequence: CDR1 MNHEY, CDR2 SMNVEV (reference sequence). This CDR3 is CASSRHEGTEAFF. In DNA, the CDR3 is TGTGCCAGCAGTAGGCACGAGGGGACTGAAGCTTTCTTT.

This clonotype was observed once. The V and J genes are TRBV4-1 and TRBJ2-2, with a possible D match to TRBD1 (6 bases). The germline V and J ends were trimmed by 0 bases and 3 bases, with 14 bases remaining between them. The CDR3 totals 17 residues. Germline CDR1 reads MGHRA; CDR2 reads YSYEKL. The CDR3: CASSQEPLGHYTGELFF. The CDR3 nucleotides are TGCGCCAGCAGCCAAGAACCCCTGGGACACTACACCGGGGAGCTGTTTTTT.

This clonotype was seen many times. V usage is TRBV7-9 and J usage is TRBJ1-1; maybe TRBD1 (5 bases). Germline loops: CDR1 SEHNR, CDR2 FQNEAQ (reference sequence). V lost 5 bases and J 1 base, leaving 14 bases between the germline ends. The CDR3 loop spans 15 amino acids. As DNA, the CDR3 is TGTGCCAGCAGCCAACCGGGACCCAAGAACACTGAAGCTTTCTTT. Translated, it gives CASSQPGPKNTEAFF.

The chain recombines TRBV20-1 with TRBJ2-4, with 7 positions matching TRBD1. Looked up from germline, CDR1 is DFQATT and CDR2 is SNEGSKA (reference sequence). V lost 5 bases and J lost 4; bases outside the gene matches: 8. CDR3 length: 14 residues. CDR3 DNA sequence: TGCAGTGCTCCCGGGACAGAACTAAAAAACATTCAGTACTTC. Translated: CSAPGTELKNIQYF.

Points on this clonotype: At one of its ends the junction is not consistent with the germline gene, which may arise from a read error. The genes are TRBV7-6 and TRBJ2-1; 9 bases are shared with TRBD1. CDR1 is SGHVS, CDR2 FNYEAQ, per germline. The CDR3 length is 14 residues. CDR3 amino acids: CASNSRDRVDEQFF. The CDR3 DNA is TGTGCTAGCAACTCCCGGGACAGGGTCGATGAGCAGTTCTTC.

This clonotype was found many times. The chain links TRBV5-6 to TRBJ1-2; D not certain. V lost 2 bases and J lost 1, with 9 bases in between. From germline, CDR1 is SGHDT and CDR2 YYEEEE. The CDR3 contains 14 residues. This CDR3 is CASSLRADNYGYTF. CDR3 nucleotides: TGTGCCAGCAGCTTACGCGCTGATAACTATGGCTACACCTTC.

The chain combines TRBV27 with TRBJ2-1, with 9 bases fitting TRBD2. Germline V lookup: CDR1 MNHEY, CDR2 SMNVEV (reference sequence). V was clipped by 0 bases and J by 9 bases; unmatched bases: 6. The CDR3 sequence is 15 residues long. For the CDR3, the DNA is TGTGCCAGCAGTTTATCGGAGAGCGGGGGGACTGAGCAGTTCTTC. It yields the protein CASSLSESGGTEQFF.

The chain is built from TRBV9 and TRBJ1-1; TRBD1 matches 8 bases. The CDR3 is 16 amino acids. The junction had 10 bases not matched to a gene; V was cut back by 4 bases and J by 2 bases. Germline V gives CDR1 SGDLS, CDR2 YYNGEE. The CDR3 sequence is CASSIHRTGRNTEAFF. CDR3 in DNA: TGTGCCAGCAGCATCCATAGGACAGGGAGAAACACTGAAGCTTTCTTT.

V gene TRBV27 combines with J gene TRBJ1-2; tentatively, D is TRBD1 (6 bases). CDR1 is MNHEY, CDR2 SMNVEV, per germline (reference sequence). CDR3 length equals 12 residues. The V end was cut by 10 bases, the J end by 8 bases, with 17 bases between. The CDR3: CATGNSGQGYTF. CDR3 nucleotides: TGTGCCACCGGCAATTCTGGACAGGGCTACACCTTC.

The chain combines TRBV7-2 with TRBJ2-2, with unresolved D. CDR1 is SGHTA and CDR2 is FQGNSA in the germline V gene. This CDR3 region has 12 residues. The V end lost 4 bases, the J end lost 6 bases, and 6 bases lay between the germline ends. CDR3 loop: CASSYLAGELFF. DNA of the CDR3: TGTGCCAGCAGCTACCTGGCCGGGGAGCTGTTTTTT.

This clonotype showed up many times. The chain combines TRBV7-8 with TRBJ1-3; 10 bases map to TRBD1. Germline CDR1 and CDR2: SGHVS and FQNEAQ. V lost 5 bases to trimming and J lost 4 bases; unmatched junction nucleotides: 5. The length of the CDR3 is 15 residues. CDR3 DNA sequence: TGTGCCAGCAGCGGACAGGGGGTAGAAGGAAACACCATATATTTT. This gives the protein CASSGQGVEGNTIYF.

This chain joins TRBV10-3 and TRBJ1-2; weak D call: TRBD1 (6 bases). CDR3 length: 17 residues. Trimming took off 0 bases at V and 5 bases at J, with 19 bases between the two ends. CDR1 is ENHRY and CDR2 is SYGVKD in the germline V gene. The CDR3 nucleotides read TGTGCCATCAGTGAGTCGACTCGAGGGGGTAACCGATATGGCTACACCTTC. Translated, it gives CAISESTRGGNRYGYTF.

V is TRBV19 and J is TRBJ1-5; D is unclear. The CDR3 runs 15 residues. The V end was cut by 1 base, the J end by 3 bases, with 10 bases between. Germline assignment: CDR1 LNHDA and CDR2 SQIVND (reference sequence). CDR3 coding DNA: TGTGCCAGTAGTATAGCTGGATCCCCCAATCAGCCCCAGCATTTT. It is translated as CASSIAGSPNQPQHF.